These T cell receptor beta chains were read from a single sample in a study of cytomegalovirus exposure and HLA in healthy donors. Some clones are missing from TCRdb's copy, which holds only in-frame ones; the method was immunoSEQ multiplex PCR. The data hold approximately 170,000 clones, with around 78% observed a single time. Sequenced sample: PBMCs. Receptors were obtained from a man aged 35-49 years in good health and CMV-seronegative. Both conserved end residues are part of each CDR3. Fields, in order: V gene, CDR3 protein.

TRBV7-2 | CASSFSPPGHRVPEAFF
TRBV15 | CATSSPGTGGTGELFF
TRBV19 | CASSIDGTGANYGYTF
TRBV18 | CASSEKTGSEAFF
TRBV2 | CASSASGGGTDTQYF
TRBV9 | CASSVAVTAHEQFF
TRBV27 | CASSFTGIRSNQPQHF
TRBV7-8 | CASSWDTDSNQPQHF
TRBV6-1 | CALTRPEWYYNEQFF
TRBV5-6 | CASSPDSWNTEAFF